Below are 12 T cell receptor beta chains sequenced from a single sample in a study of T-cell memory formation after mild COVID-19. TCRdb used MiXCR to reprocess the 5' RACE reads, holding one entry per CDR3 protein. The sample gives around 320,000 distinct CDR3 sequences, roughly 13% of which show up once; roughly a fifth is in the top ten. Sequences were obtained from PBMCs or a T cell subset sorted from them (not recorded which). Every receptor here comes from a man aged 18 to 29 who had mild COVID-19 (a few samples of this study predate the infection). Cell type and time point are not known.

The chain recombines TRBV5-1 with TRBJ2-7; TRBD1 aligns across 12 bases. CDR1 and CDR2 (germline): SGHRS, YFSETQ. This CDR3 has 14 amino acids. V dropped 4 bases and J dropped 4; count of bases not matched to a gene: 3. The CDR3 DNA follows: TGCGCCAGCAGCGGGACAGGGGGCAGGTACGAGCAGTACTTC. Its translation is CASSGTGGRYEQYF.

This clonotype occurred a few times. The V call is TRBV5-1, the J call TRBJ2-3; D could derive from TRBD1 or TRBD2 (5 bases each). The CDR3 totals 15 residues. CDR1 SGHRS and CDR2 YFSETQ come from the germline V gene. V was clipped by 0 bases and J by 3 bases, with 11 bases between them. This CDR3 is CASSLGSGRTDTQYF. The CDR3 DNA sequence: TGCGCCAGCAGCTTGGGTTCGGGGCGGACAGATACGCAGTATTTT.

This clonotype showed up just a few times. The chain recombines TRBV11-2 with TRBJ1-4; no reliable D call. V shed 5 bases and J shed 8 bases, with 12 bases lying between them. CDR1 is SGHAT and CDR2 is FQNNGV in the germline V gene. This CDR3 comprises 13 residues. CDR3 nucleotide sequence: TGTGCCAGCAGCCCTAGGATGGGGGAAAAACTGTTTTTT. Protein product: CASSPRMGEKLFF. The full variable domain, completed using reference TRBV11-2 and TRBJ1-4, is EAGVAQSPRYKIIEKRQSVAFWCNPISGHATLYWYQQILGQGPKLLIQFQNNGVVDDSQLPKDRFSAERLKGVDSTLKIQPAKLEDSAVYLCASSPRMGEKLFFGSGTQLSVL.

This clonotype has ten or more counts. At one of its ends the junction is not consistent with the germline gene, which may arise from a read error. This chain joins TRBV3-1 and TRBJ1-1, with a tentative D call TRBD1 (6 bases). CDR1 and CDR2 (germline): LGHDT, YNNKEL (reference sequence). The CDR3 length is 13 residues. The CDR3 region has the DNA TGTGCCAGCAGCCAGTACTCTACAGGGATGGAGTCGTTT. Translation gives CASSQYSTGMESF.

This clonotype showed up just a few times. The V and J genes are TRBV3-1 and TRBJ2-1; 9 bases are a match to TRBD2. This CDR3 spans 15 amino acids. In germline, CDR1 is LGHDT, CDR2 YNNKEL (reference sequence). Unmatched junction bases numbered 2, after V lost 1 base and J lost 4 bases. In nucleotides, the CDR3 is TGTGCCAGCAGCCAAGGGACTAGCGAATACAATGAGCAGTTCTTC. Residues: CASSQGTSEYNEQFF.

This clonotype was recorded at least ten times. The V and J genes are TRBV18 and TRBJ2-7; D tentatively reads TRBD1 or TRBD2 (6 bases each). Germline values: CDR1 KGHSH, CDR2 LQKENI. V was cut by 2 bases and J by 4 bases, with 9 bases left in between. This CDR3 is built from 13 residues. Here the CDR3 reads CASSPGGGYEQYF. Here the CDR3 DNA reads TGTGCCAGCTCACCAGGAGGGGGATACGAGCAGTACTTC. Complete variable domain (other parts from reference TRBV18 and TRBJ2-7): NAGVMQNPRHLVRRRGQEARLRCSPMKGHSHVYWYRQLPEEGLKFMVYLQKENIIDESGMPKERFSAEFPKEGPSILRIQQVVRGDSAAYFCASSPGGGYEQYFGPGTRLTVT.

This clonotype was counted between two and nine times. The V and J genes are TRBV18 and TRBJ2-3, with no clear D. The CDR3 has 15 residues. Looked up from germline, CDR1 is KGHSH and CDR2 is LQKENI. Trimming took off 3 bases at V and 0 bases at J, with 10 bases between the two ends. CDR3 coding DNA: TGTGCCAGCTCACCCGTACCCCTCAGCACAGATACGCAGTATTTT. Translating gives CASSPVPLSTDTQYF.

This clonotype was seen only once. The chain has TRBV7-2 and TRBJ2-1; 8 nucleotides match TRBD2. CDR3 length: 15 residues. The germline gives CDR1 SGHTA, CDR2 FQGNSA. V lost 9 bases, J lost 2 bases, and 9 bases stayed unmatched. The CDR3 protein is CARTSGGTTYNEQFF. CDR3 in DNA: TGTGCCAGAACCTCGGGGGGGACTACCTACAATGAGCAGTTCTTC.

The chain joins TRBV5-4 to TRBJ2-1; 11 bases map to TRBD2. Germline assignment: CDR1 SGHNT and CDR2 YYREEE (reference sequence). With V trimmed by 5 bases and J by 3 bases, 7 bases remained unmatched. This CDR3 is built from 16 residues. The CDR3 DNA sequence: TGTGCCAGCAGTTCTAGCGGGGGGCCATTCTACAATGAGCAGTTCTTC. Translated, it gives CASSSSGGPFYNEQFF.

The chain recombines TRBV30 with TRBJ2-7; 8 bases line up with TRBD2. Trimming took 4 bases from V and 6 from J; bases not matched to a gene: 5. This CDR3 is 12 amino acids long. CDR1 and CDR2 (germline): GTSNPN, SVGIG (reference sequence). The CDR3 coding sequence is TGTGCCTGGAAGGCGGGGGGATCCGAGCAGTACTTC. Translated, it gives CAWKAGGSEQYF.

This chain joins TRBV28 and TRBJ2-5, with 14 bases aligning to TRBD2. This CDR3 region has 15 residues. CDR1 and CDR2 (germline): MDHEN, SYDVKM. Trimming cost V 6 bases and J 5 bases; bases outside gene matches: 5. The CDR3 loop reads CASRKTSGGDETQYF. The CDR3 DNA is TGTGCCAGCAGAAAGACTAGCGGGGGGGATGAGACCCAGTACTTC.

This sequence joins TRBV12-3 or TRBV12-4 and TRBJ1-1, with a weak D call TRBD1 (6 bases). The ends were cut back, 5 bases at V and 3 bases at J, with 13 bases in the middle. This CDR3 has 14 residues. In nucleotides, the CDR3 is TGTGCCAGCAGTCCTGGACAGTCCTACACTGAAGCTTTCTTT. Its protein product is CASSPGQSYTEAFF.